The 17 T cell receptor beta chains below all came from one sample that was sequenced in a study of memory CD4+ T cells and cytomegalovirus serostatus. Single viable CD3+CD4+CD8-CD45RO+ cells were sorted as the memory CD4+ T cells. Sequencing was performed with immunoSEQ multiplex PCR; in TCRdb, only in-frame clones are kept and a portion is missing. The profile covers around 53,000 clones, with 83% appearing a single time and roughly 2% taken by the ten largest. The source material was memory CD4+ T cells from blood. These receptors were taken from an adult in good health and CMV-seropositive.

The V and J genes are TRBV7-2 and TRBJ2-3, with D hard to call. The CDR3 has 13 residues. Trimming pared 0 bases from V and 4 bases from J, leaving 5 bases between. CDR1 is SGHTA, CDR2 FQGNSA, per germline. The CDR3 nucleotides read TGTGCCAGCAGCTTAGCGGAGCCAGATACGCAGTATTTT. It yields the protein CASSLAEPDTQYF.

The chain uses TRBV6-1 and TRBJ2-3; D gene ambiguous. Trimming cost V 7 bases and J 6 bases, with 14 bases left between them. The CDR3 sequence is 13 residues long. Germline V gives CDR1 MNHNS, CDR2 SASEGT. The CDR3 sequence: CASTPILEDTQYF. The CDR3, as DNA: TGTGCCAGCACCCCGATCCTTGAGGATACGCAGTATTTT.

CDR3 DNA sequence: TGTGCCAGCAGCCAAGCCTTCTTGCGAGTCTCTGGAAACACCATATATTTT. Translating gives CASSQAFLRVSGNTIYF. The genes are TRBV4-2 and TRBJ1-3; D gene ambiguous. The germline V and J ends were trimmed by 1 base and 0 bases, with 13 bases remaining between them. The CDR3 is 17 amino acids. Germline values: CDR1 LGHNA, CDR2 YNFKEQ.

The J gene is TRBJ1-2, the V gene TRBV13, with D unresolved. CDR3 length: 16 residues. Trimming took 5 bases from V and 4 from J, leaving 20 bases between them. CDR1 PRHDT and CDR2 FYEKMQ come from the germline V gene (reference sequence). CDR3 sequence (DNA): TGTGCCAGCAGCCCGTACAGCTCAAGGTACAGCTATGGCTACACCTTC. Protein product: CASSPYSSRYSYGYTF.

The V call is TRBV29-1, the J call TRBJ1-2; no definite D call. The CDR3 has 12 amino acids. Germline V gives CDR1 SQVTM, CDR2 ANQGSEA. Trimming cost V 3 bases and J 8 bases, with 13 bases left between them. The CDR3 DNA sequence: TGCAGCGTTGAGGGAGGTAAAGGGGGCTACACCTTC. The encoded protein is CSVEGGKGGYTF.

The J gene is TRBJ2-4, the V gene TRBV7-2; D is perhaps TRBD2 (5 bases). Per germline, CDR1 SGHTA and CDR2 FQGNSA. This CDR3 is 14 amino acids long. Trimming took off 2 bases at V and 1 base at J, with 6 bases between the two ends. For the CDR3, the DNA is TGTGCCAGCAGCTTAAGGGAGGCCAAAAACATTCAGTACTTC. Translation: CASSLREAKNIQYF.

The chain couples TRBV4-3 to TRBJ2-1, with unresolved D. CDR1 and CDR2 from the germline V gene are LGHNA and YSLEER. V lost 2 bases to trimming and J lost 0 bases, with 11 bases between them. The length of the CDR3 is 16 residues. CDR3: CASSQQSTSSYNEQFF. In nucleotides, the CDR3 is TGCGCCAGCAGCCAACAGTCTACCAGCTCCTACAATGAGCAGTTCTTC.

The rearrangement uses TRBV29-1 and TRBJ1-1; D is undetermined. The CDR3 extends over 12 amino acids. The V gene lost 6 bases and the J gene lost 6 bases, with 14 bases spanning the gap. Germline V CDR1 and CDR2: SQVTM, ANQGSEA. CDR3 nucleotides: TGCAGCGTCGTTCCCCCCGGGGCTGAAGCTTTCTTT. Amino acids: CSVVPPGAEAFF.

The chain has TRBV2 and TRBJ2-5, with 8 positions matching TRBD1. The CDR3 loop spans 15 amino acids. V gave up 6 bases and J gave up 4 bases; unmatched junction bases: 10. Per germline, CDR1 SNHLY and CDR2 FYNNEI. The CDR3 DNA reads TGTGCCAGCAGAACCGGACAGGGCCCCGCAGAGACCCAGTACTTC. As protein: CASRTGQGPAETQYF.

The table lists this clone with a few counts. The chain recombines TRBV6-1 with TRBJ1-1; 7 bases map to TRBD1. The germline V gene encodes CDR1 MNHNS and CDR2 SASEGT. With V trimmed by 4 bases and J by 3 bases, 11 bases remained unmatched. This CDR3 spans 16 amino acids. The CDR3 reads CASSVYRGSGDTEAFF. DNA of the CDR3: TGTGCCAGCAGTGTATACAGGGGATCGGGGGACACTGAAGCTTTCTTT.

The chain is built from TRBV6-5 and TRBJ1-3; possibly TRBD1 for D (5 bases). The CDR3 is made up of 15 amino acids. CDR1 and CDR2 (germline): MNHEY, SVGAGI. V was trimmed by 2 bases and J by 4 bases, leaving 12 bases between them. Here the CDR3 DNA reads TGTGCCAGCAGTTACGGATCAGGGCGCGGAAACACCATATATTTT. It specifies CASSYGSGRGNTIYF.

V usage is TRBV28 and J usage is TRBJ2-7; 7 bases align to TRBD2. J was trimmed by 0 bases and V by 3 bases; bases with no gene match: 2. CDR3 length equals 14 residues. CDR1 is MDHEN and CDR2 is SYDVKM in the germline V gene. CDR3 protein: CASSFRGSSYEQYF. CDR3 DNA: TGTGCCAGCAGTTTCCGCGGGAGCTCCTACGAGCAGTACTTC.

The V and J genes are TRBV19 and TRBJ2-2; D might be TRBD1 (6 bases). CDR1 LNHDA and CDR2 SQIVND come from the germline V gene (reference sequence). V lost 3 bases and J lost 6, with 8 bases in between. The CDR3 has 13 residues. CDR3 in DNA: TGTGCCAGTAGTATCAGGGGCGCCGGGGAGCTGTTTTTT. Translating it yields CASSIRGAGELFF.

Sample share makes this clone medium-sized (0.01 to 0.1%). The CDR3 here is CASRDAGGFTEAFF. CDR3 bases: TGTGCCAGCAGAGACGCCGGGGGATTCACTGAAGCTTTCTTT. This chain links TRBV2 with TRBJ1-1; weak D call: TRBD1 (5 bases). This CDR3 has 14 residues. CDR1 and CDR2 (germline): SNHLY, FYNNEI. With 6 bases removed from V and 4 bases from J, the gap between germline ends came to 15 bases. Filled out from reference TRBV2 and TRBJ1-1, the complete variable domain reads EPEVTQTPSHQVTQMGQEVILRCVPISNHLYFYWYRQILGQKVEFLVSFYNNEISEKSEIFDDQFSVERPDGSNFTLKIRSTKLEDSAMYFCASRDAGGFTEAFFGQGTRLTVV.

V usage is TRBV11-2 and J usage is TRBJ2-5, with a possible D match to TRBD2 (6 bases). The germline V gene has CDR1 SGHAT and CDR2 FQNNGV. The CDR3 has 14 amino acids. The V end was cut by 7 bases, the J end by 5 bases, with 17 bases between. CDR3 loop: CASTRDLTRETQYF. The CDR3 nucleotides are TGTGCCAGCACCAGGGACTTGACGCGGGAGACCCAGTACTTC.

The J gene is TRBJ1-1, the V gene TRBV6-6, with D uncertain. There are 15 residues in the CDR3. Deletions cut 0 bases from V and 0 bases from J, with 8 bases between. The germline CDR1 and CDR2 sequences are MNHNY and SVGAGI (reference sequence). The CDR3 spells CASSYSARLNTEAFF. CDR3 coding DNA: TGTGCCAGCAGTTACTCGGCAAGACTGAACACTGAAGCTTTCTTT.

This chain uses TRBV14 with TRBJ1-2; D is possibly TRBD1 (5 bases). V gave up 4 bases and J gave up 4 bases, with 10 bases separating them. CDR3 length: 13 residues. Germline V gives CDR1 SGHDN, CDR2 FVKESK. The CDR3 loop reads CASSRDGTYGYTF. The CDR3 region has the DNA TGTGCCAGCAGCCGGGACGGTACCTATGGCTACACCTTC.